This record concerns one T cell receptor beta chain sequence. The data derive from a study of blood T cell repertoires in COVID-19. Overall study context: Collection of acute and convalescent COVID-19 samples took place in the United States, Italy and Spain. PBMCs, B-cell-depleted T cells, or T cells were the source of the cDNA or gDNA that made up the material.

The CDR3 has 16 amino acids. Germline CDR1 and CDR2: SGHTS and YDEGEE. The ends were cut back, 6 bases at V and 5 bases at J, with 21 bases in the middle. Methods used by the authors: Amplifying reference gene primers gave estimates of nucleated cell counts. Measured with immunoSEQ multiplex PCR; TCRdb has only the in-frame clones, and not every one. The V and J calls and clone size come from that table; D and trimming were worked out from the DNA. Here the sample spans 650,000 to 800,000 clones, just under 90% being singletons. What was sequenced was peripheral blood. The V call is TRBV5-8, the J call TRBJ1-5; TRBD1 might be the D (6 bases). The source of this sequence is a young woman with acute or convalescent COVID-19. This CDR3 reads CASTHLGRGQDQPQHF. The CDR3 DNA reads TGTGCCAGCACCCATCTTGGGCGGGGGCAGGATCAGCCCCAGCATTTT. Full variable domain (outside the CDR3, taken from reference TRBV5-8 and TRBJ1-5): EAGVTQSPTHLIKTRGQQATLRCSPISGHTSVYWYQQALGLGLQFLLWYDEGEERNRGNFPPRFSGRQFPNYSSELNVNALELEDSALYLCASTHLGRGQDQPQHFGDGTRLSIL.